The present entry profiles one T cell receptor beta chain with its context. The target antigen is unknown. This CDR3 has 15 residues. V gave up 3 bases and J gave up 7 bases; unmatched junction bases: 5. Treatment specified: some 20 received Ad26.COV2.S at low or high dose, single or two shots; 5 received placebo; per-sample allocation not given. Samples were taken on day 63 after the first vaccine or placebo injection. An adult donor aged 18-55 years was enrolled in Boston. An Ad26 vector expressing Wuhan-strain SARS-CoV-2 spike served as the vaccine. TCRdb's copy holds only in-frame clones and misses some; the assay was immunoSEQ multiplex PCR. The sample holds around 450,000 clones; 89% are singletons and the top ten take approximately 2.5%. This specimen comes from a study of Ad26.COV2.S vaccination and SARS-CoV-2 variants. Across the whole study: Ad26.COV2.S was injected intramuscularly once or twice, 56 days apart.

Study observations and caveats: Analytic work on TCR breadth and depth might have understated the full extent of total T cell responses.

The rearrangement links TRBV23-1 to TRBJ1-4, with 10 bases that match TRBD1. TRBV23-1 is labeled an ORF, and its function is uncertain. Material: peripheral blood, obtained in a trial of Ad26.COV2.S vaccine versus placebo. This clonotype was obtained from a person aged 18-65 years who received the Ad26.COV2.S COVID-19 vaccine or a placebo. The CDR3 DNA follows: TGCGCCAGCAGTCACCCTGGGACAGGGGCTGAAAAACTGTTTTTT. This codes for CASSHPGTGAEKLFF.